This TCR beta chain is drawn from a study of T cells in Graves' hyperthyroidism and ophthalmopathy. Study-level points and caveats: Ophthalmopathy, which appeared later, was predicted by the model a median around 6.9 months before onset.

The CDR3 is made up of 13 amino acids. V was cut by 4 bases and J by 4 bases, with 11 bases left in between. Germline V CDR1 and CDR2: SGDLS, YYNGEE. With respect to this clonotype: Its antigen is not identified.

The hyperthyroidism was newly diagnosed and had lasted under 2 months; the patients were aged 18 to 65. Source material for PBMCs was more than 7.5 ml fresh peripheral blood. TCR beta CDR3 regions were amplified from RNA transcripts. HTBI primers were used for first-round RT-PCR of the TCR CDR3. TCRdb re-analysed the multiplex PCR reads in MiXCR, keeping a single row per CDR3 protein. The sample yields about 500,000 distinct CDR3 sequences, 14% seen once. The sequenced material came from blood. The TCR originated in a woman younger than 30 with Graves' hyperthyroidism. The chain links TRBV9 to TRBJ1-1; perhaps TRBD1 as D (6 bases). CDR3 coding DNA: TGTGCCAGCAGCCGTGGGGGGGCCACTGAAGCTTTCTTT. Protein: CASSRGGATEAFF.